The 11 T cell receptor beta chains below come from one sample, sequenced in a study of somatic mutations in cytotoxic T cells in rheumatoid arthritis. The method was immunoSEQ multiplex PCR; TCRdb's version includes in-frame clones alone and lacks a portion of them. The repertoire has about 3,800 clones, 70% to 75% of them found once; the top ten carry approximately 22%. The sequenced sample was CD8+ T cells sorted from blood. The receptors shown here come from an adult with rheumatoid arthritis.

The genes are TRBV7-8 and TRBJ1-2; D possibly corresponds to TRBD1 (5 bases). The V end lost 4 bases, the J end lost 5 bases, and 26 bases lay between the germline ends. The CDR3 totals 18 residues. The germline gives CDR1 SGHVS, CDR2 FQNEAQ. CDR3 DNA: TGTGCCAGCAGCTCAGGGAGTGCGGGGGATACGCAGATGTATGGCTACACCTTC. As protein: CASSSGSAGDTQMYGYTF.

On this clone: Germline and junction disagree at one end, which may indicate a read error. V and J are TRBV7-7 and TRBJ2-5; D call uncertain. The CDR3 has 15 amino acids. Germline lookup yields CDR1 SSHAT and CDR2 FNYEAQ (reference sequence). The CDR3 nucleotides are TGTGCTAGCAGCTTAGTCTTCTACCCCCAAGAGACCCAGTACTTC. Protein sequence: CASSLVFYPQETQYF.

This clone was seen once. The V gene is TRBV18, the J gene TRBJ2-3; no reliable D call. Germline CDR1 is KGHSH and CDR2 is LQKENI. CDR3 length: 14 amino acids. V gave up 3 bases and J gave up 6 bases, with 13 bases separating them. The CDR3 coding sequence is TGTGCCAGCTCACCCGGGCCCACCGGGGATACGCAGTATTTT. It specifies CASSPGPTGDTQYF.

The V and J genes are TRBV4-1 and TRBJ2-7; 7 positions match TRBD2. Germline-derived CDR1 and CDR2 are MGHRA and YSYEKL. With 4 bases clipped from V and 4 bases from J, the junction kept 13 bases outside the gene matches. CDR3 length: 16 amino acids. The CDR3 loop reads CASSLELAGTVYEQYF. In DNA, the CDR3 is TGCGCCAGCAGCCTCGAATTAGCGGGTACGGTATACGAGCAGTACTTC.

The CDR3 reads CASCGGGPPYEQYF. CDR3 in DNA: TGTGCCAGCTGCGGGGGGGGGCCGCCCTACGAGCAGTACTTC. This chain uses TRBV27 with TRBJ2-7; 9 bases map to TRBD2. The CDR3 runs to 14 residues. Germline lookup yields CDR1 MNHEY and CDR2 SMNVEV (reference sequence). The junction had 7 bases not matched to a gene; V was cut back by 8 bases and J by 2 bases.

This rearrangement joins TRBV7-9 to TRBJ2-1, with 9 positions matching TRBD2. The CDR3 is 18 amino acids. Germline V gives CDR1 SEHNR, CDR2 FQNEAQ (reference sequence). Germline trimming cut 1 base from V and 4 bases from J; bases unmatched to any gene: 11. The CDR3 nucleotides are TGTGCCAGCAGCTTAGGCCCGACGACTAGCGGTTTTTACAATGAGCAGTTCTTC. It codes for CASSLGPTTSGFYNEQFF.

V is TRBV7-9 and J is TRBJ2-4; tentatively, D is TRBD2 (5 bases). Per germline, CDR1 SEHNR and CDR2 FQNEAQ (reference sequence). The CDR3 consists of 11 residues. In nucleotides, the CDR3 is TGTGCGGTCGGGGAAAAAAACATTCAGTACTTC. This translates into CAVGEKNIQYF.

The chain combines TRBV28 with TRBJ1-5, with 7 nucleotides matching TRBD1. The ends lost 6 bases at V and 5 bases at J; junction bases unmatched: 10. This CDR3 is 15 amino acids long. Germline V gives CDR1 MDHEN, CDR2 SYDVKM. The DNA for the CDR3 is TGTGCCAGCAGCCCCTTGACAGGGAATTATCAGCCCCAGCATTTT. Protein: CASSPLTGNYQPQHF.

In its sample, this clone was seen a few times. In DNA form, the CDR3 reads TGTGCCAGCAGCGTCGGACCTTCCGGGACCACCTACGAGCAGTACTTC. It yields the protein CASSVGPSGTTYEQYF. The chain employs TRBV9 and TRBJ2-7; D may be TRBD1 or TRBD2 (5 bases each). Trimming cost V 2 bases and J 2 bases, with 17 bases left between them. Germline values: CDR1 SGDLS, CDR2 YYNGEE. The CDR3 has 16 residues.

The genes are TRBV5-6 and TRBJ2-7; either TRBD1 or TRBD2 may fit D (6 bases each). The V end was cut by 0 bases, the J end by 2 bases, with 9 bases between. The germline gives CDR1 SGHDT, CDR2 YYEEEE. The length of the CDR3 is 14 residues. The CDR3 region is CASSLGGAPYEQYF. The CDR3 DNA reads as TGTGCCAGCAGCTTGGGGGGGGCACCCTACGAGCAGTACTTC.

The chain recombines TRBV7-3 with TRBJ2-2; D is uncertain. The V end was cut by 5 bases, the J end by 1 base, with 8 bases between. The germline CDR1 and CDR2 sequences are SGHTA and FQGTGA. CDR3 length equals 14 residues. DNA for the CDR3: TGTGCCAGCAGCCCTGGCGGGAACACCGGGGAGCTGTTTTTT. The encoded protein is CASSPGGNTGELFF.